These 17 T cell receptor beta chains originate from one sample sequenced in a study of cytomegalovirus exposure and HLA in healthy donors. Use of 60 Vbeta and 13 Jbeta primers characterized the PCR. The protocol was immunoSEQ multiplex PCR, while the TCRdb copy is restricted to in-frame clones and leaves out a portion. The sample carries around 300,000 clones, around 65% recorded once. Sample: PBMCs. The receptors come from a female donor in good health and CMV-seronegative.

This chain links TRBV9 with TRBJ2-4; 10 bases are shared with TRBD1. Unmatched junction bases numbered 5, after V lost 4 bases and J lost 1 base. CDR1 is SGDLS and CDR2 is YYNGEE in the germline V gene. This CDR3 has 16 amino acids. This CDR3 is CASSPGGQGAKNIQYF. CDR3 DNA: TGTGCCAGCAGCCCAGGGGGACAGGGGGCCAAAAACATTCAGTACTTC.

The chain joins TRBV28 to TRBJ2-7, with D unclear. The CDR3 totals 13 residues. The V and J ends lost 5 bases and 2 bases respectively, with 10 bases between them. Germline lookup yields CDR1 MDHEN and CDR2 SYDVKM. CDR3: CASSPGGTYEQYF. As DNA, the CDR3 is TGTGCCAGCAGTCCTGGCGGAACCTACGAGCAGTACTTC.

The CDR3 sequence is CASSLGQGRQLVGELFF. CDR3 sequence (DNA): TGTGCCAGCAGCTTAGGGCAGGGGCGACAATTGGTCGGGGAGCTGTTTTTT. The chain joins TRBV11-3 to TRBJ2-2, with D possibly TRBD1 on 6 matching bases. Germline V gene lookup returns CDR1 SGHNT and CDR2 YENEEA. The CDR3 is 17 residues long. With 1 base removed from V and 7 bases from J, the gap between germline ends came to 19 bases. The variable domain in full, with the rest retrieved from reference TRBV11-3 and TRBJ2-2, is EAGVVQSPRYKIIEKKQPVAFWCNPISGHNTLYWYLQNLGQGPELLIRYENEEAVDDSQLPKDRFSAERLKGVDSTLKIQPAELGDSAVYLCASSLGQGRQLVGELFFGEGSRLTVL.

The table lists this clone with a count of one. The chain employs TRBV28 and TRBJ2-1; the D gene is possibly TRBD2 (5 bases). Trimming stripped 3 bases from V and 7 bases from J, with 7 bases between. CDR3 size: 12 residues. CDR1 MDHEN and CDR2 SYDVKM come from the germline V gene. In DNA, the CDR3 is TGTGCCAGCAGTTTGAGGGATAATGAGCAGTTCTTC. Translated, it gives CASSLRDNEQFF.

This sequence joins TRBV21-1 and TRBJ1-1; TRBD1 is the table's D call and was not checked against the DNA. TRBV21-1 is shown as a pseudogene. The CDR3 runs 18 residues. DNA for the CDR3: TGTGCCAGCAGCGAAGAAGACAGGGTTACCCGTGTGGACACTGAAGCTTTCTTT. This sequence encodes CASSEEDRVTRVDTEAFF.

The rearrangement links TRBV6-5 to TRBJ2-6; 7 nucleotides align to TRBD2. Looked up from germline, CDR1 is MNHEY and CDR2 is SVGAGI. There are 15 residues in the CDR3. J was trimmed by 2 bases and V by 2 bases; bases with no gene match: 0. The CDR3 sequence: CASSYGGAGANVLTF. CDR3 coding DNA: TGTGCCAGCAGTTACGGGGGGGCTGGGGCCAACGTCCTGACTTTC.

The rearrangement uses TRBV19 and TRBJ2-1, with 10 positions matching TRBD2. The J segment lost 7 bases and the V segment lost 5 bases, leaving 14 bases of the junction unmatched. CDR1 is LNHDA and CDR2 is SQIVND in the germline V gene (reference sequence). CDR3 length: 17 amino acids. CDR3 protein: CASSPGWLAGVGNEQFF. CDR3 nucleotides: TGTGCCAGTAGTCCAGGGTGGCTAGCGGGAGTTGGAAATGAGCAGTTCTTC.

The J gene is TRBJ2-2, the V gene TRBV5-4, with 7 bases identical to TRBD1. Trimming took 4 bases from V and 0 from J; bases not matched to a gene: 9. Germline CDR1 SGHNT, CDR2 YYREEE (reference sequence). The CDR3 runs to 17 residues. The CDR3 DNA is TGTGCCAGCAGCCAAATACAGGGGCGTCCGAACACCGGGGAGCTGTTTTTT. Protein: CASSQIQGRPNTGELFF.

This chain joins TRBV18 and TRBJ1-1, with D hard to call. The CDR3 extends over 12 amino acids. Deletions cut 5 bases from V and 5 bases from J, with 9 bases between. Germline V gene lookup returns CDR1 KGHSH and CDR2 LQKENI. The CDR3 protein is CASSTVPTEAFF. The CDR3, as DNA: TGTGCCAGCTCAACTGTGCCAACTGAAGCTTTCTTT. The whole variable domain, filled in from reference TRBV18 and TRBJ1-1, reads NAGVMQNPRHLVRRRGQEARLRCSPMKGHSHVYWYRQLPEEGLKFMVYLQKENIIDESGMPKERFSAEFPKEGPSILRIQQVVRGDSAAYFCASSTVPTEAFFGQGTRLTVV.

The chain recombines TRBV30 with TRBJ1-4, with TRBD1 as a possible D gene (5 bases). This CDR3 has 14 amino acids. Between the trimmed V and J ends, which lost 1 base and 8 bases, there was a span of 14 bases. Germline V gene sequence: CDR1 GTSNPN, CDR2 SVGIG (reference sequence). The CDR3 is CAWSDTGVREKLFF. The DNA for the CDR3 is TGTGCCTGGAGTGACACGGGGGTTCGGGAAAAACTGTTTTTT.

The chain has TRBV2 and TRBJ1-2, with 7 bases identical to TRBD1. V was clipped by 6 bases and J by 7 bases; unmatched bases: 8. The germline V gene encodes CDR1 SNHLY and CDR2 FYNNEI. The CDR3 has 13 residues. The CDR3 is CASRDRFEVGYTF. In nucleotides, the CDR3 is TGTGCCAGCAGGGACAGGTTTGAGGTTGGCTACACCTTC.

This clone was counted once. V and J are TRBV20-1 and TRBJ2-1, with D unclear. This CDR3 comprises 10 residues. Per germline, CDR1 DFQATT and CDR2 SNEGSKA (reference sequence). Trimming pared 2 bases from V and 9 bases from J, leaving 5 bases between. The CDR3 bases are TGCAGTGCTAGAACTGCTGAGCAGTTCTTC. Its protein is CSARTAEQFF.

As for this clone: The sample has other DNA sequences that encode this CDR3 too. The CDR3 DNA is TGTGCCAGCTCACCCAGCTCTGGGGCCAACGTCCTGACTTTC. Translated, it gives CASSPSSGANVLTF. This rearrangement joins TRBV18 to TRBJ2-6, with D unresolved. Germline V gene sequence: CDR1 KGHSH, CDR2 LQKENI. V gave up 3 bases and J gave up 0 bases, with 3 bases separating them. There are 14 residues in the CDR3.

The V gene is TRBV5-1, the J gene TRBJ2-4; D uncertain. Trimming left V 4 bases short and J 0 bases short, with 14 bases between. CDR1 is SGHRS and CDR2 is YFSETQ in the germline V gene. The CDR3 loop spans 16 amino acids. For the CDR3, the DNA is TGCGCCAGCAGCGTTTCCCCGAGTAGAGCCAAAAACATTCAGTACTTC. Its translation is CASSVSPSRAKNIQYF.

This clone was seen a handful of times. This chain links TRBV30 with TRBJ2-5; D may be TRBD2 (6 bases). Germline V gives CDR1 GTSNPN, CDR2 SVGIG (reference sequence). There are 14 residues in the CDR3. V dropped 6 bases and J dropped 1 base, with 15 bases sitting between them. The CDR3 sequence: CACSGEALQETQYF. The CDR3 DNA follows: TGTGCCTGCTCGGGAGAAGCGCTCCAAGAGACCCAGTACTTC.

This chain connects TRBV9 to TRBJ2-1; 7 nucleotides align to TRBD1. From germline, CDR1 is SGDLS and CDR2 YYNGEE. Unmatched junction bases numbered 7, after V lost 4 bases and J lost 6 bases. This CDR3 spans 14 amino acids. CDR3 nucleotide sequence: TGTGCCAGCAGCCCGACGACAGGGCGCAATGAGCAGTTCTTC. This translates into CASSPTTGRNEQFF.

The chain joins TRBV15 to TRBJ2-2; D ambiguous. Germline V CDR1 and CDR2: LNHNV, YYDKDF (reference sequence). V was trimmed by 0 bases and J by 5 bases, leaving 7 bases between them. This CDR3 contains 14 residues. The CDR3, as DNA: TGTGCCACCAGCAGAGATGGCAGGACCGGGGAGCTGTTTTTT. Amino acids: CATSRDGRTGELFF. The entire variable domain, with the rest obtained from reference TRBV15 and TRBJ2-2, is as follows: DAMVIQNPRYQVTQFGKPVTLSCSQTLNHNVMYWYQQKSSQAPKLLFHYYDKDFNNEADTPDNFQSRRPNTSFCFLDIRSPGLGDTAMYLCATSRDGRTGELFFGEGSRLTVL.